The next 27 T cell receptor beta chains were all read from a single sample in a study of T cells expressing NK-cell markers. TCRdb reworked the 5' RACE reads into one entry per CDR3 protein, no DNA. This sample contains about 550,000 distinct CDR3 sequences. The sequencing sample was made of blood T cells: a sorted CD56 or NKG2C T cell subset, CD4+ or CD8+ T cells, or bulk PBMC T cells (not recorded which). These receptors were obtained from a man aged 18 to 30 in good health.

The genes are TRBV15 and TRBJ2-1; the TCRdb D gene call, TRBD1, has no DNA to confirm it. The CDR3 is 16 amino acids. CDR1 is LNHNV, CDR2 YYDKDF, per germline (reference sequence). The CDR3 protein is CATSRGTGQAFNEQFF.

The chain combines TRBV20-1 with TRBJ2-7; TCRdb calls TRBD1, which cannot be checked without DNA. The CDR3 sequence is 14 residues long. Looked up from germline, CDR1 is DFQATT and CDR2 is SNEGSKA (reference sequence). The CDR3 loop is CSARTGGPPYEQYF.

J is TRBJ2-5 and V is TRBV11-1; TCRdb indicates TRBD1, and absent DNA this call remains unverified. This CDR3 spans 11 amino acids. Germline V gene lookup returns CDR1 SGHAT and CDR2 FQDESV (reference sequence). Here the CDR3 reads CASSSPGPVYF.

The CDR3 sequence: CASAESGGNQPQHF. The chain links TRBV12-5 to TRBJ1-5. This CDR3 contains 14 residues. Germline CDR1 is LGHNT and CDR2 is FRNRAP.

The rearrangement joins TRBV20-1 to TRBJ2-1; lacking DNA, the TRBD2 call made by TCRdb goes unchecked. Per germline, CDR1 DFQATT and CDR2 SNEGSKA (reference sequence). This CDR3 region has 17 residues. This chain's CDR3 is CSARDGAGGWGYNEQFF.

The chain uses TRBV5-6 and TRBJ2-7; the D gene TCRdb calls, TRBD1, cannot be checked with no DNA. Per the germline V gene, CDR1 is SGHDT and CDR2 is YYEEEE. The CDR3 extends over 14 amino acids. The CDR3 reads CASSFRDLGDEQYF.

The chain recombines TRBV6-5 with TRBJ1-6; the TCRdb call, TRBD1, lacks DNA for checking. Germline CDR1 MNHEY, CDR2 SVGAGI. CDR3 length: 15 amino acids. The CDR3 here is CASKYSRDSQSPLHF.

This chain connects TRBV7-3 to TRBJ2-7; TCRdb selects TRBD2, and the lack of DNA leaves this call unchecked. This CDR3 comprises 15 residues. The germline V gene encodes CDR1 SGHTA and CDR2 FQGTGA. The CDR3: CASSFGLTSVGEQYF.

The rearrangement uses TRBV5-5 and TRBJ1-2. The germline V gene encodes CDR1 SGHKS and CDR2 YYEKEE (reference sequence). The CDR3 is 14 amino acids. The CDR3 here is CASSDTQAVRGYTF.

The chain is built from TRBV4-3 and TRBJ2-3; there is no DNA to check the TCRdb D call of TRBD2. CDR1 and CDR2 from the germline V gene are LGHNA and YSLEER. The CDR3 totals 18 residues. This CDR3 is CASSQGAGGPGREDTQYF.

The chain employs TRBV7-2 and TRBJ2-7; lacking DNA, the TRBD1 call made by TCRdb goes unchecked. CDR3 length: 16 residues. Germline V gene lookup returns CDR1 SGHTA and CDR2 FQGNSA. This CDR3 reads CASSPQGAGGSYEQYF.

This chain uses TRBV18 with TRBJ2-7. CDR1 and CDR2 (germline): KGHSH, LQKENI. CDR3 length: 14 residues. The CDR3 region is CASSPPGVPYEQYF.

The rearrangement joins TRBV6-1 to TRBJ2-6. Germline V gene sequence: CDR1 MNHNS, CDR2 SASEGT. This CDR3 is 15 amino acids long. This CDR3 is CASRMGYSGANVLTF.

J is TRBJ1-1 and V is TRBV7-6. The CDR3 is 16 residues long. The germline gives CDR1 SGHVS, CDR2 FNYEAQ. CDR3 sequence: CASSLARRQGVTEAFF. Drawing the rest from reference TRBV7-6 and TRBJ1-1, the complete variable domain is GAGVSQSPRYKVTKRGQDVALRCDPISGHVSLYWYRQALGQGPEFLTYFNYEAQQDKSGLPNDRFSAERPEGSISTLTIQRTEQRDSAMYRCASSLARRQGVTEAFFGQGTRLTVV.

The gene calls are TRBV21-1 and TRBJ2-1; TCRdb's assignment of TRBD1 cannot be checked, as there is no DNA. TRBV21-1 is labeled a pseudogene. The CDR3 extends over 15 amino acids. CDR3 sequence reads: CASSSRDRDYNEQFF.

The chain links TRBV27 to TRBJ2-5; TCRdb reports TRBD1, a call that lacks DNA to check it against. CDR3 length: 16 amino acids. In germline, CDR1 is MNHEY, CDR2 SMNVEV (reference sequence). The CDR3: CASSFVGQGMEETQYF.

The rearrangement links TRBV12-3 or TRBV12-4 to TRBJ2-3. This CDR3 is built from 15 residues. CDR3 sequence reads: CASSLAPRSTDTQYF.

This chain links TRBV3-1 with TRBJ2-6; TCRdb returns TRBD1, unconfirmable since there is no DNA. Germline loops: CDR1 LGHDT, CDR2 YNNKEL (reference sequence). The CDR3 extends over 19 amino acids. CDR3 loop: CASSQDSAGGTVRANVLTF.

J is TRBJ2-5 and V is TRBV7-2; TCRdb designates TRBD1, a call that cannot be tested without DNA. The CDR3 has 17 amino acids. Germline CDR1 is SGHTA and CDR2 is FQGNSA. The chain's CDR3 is CASSPWLSAGGQETQYF.

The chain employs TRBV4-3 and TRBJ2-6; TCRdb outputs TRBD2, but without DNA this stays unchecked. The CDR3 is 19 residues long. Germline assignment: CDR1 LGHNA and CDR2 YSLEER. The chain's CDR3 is CASSRYSGPFGPGANVLTF.

The CDR3 sequence: CASSPVTSGNTDTQYF. V usage is TRBV27 and J usage is TRBJ2-3; no DNA is available, so the TRBD2 call from TCRdb remains unchecked. The CDR3 runs 16 residues. Per the germline V gene, CDR1 is MNHEY and CDR2 is SMNVEV (reference sequence).

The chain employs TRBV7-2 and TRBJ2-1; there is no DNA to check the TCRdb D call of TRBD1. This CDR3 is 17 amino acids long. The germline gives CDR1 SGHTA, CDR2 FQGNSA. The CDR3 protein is CASSLVGPPATYNEQFF.

The chain's CDR3 is CASSLVRDRGTQYF. The V and J genes are TRBV11-2 and TRBJ2-5; TCRdb outputs TRBD2, but without DNA this stays unchecked. The V gene's germline CDR1 is SGHAT and CDR2 FQNNGV. This CDR3 spans 14 amino acids. Drawing the rest from reference TRBV11-2 and TRBJ2-5, the complete variable domain is EAGVAQSPRYKIIEKRQSVAFWCNPISGHATLYWYQQILGQGPKLLIQFQNNGVVDDSQLPKDRFSAERLKGVDSTLKIQPAKLEDSAVYLCASSLVRDRGTQYFGPGTRLLVL.

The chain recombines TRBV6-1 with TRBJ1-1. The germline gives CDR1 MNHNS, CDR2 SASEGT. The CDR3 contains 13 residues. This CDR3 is CASSAQEALKAFF.

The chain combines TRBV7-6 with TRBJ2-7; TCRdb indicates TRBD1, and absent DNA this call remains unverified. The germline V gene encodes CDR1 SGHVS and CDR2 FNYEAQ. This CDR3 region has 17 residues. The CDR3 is CASSLVGSGTGAHEQYF.

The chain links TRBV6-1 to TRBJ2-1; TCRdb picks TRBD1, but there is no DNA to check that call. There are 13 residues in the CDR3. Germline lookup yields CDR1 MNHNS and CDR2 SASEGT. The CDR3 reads CASSETGVYEQFF.

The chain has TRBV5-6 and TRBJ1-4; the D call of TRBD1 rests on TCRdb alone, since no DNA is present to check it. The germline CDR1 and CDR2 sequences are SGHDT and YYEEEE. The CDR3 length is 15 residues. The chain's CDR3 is CASSLFGRGAEKLFF.